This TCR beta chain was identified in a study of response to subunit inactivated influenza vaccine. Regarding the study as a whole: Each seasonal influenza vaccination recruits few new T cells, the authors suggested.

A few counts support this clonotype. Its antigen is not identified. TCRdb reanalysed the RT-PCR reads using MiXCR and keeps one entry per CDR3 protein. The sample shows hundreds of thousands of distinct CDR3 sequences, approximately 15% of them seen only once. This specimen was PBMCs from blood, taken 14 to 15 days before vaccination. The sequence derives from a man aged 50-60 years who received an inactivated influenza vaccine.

The CDR3: CASSPQPPYNEQFF. The CDR3 coding sequence is TGCGCCAGCAGCCCCCAGCCTCCCTACAATGAGCAGTTCTTC. This chain links TRBV4-1 with TRBJ2-1; D unresolved. The CDR3 runs to 14 residues. The germline gives CDR1 MGHRA, CDR2 YSYEKL. With 4 bases removed from V and 2 bases from J, the gap between germline ends came to 9 bases.